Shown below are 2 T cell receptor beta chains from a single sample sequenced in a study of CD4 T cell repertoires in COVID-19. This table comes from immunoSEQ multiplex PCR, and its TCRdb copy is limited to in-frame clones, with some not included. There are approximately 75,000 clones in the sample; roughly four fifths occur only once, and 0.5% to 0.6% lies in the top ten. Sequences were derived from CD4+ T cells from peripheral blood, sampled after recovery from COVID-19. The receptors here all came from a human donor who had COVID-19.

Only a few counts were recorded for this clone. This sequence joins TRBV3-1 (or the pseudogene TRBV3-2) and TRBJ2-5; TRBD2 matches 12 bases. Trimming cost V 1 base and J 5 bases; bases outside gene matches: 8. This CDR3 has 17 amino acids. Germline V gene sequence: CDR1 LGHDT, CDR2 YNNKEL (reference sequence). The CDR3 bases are TGTGCCAGCAGCCAAGGGACTAGCGGGGCCTGGGGGGAGACCCAGTACTTC. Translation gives CASSQGTSGAWGETQYF.

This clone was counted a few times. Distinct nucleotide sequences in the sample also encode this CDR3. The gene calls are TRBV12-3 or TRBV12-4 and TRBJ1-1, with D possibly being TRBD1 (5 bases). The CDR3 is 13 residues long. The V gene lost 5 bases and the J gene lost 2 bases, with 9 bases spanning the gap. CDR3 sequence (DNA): TGTGCCAGCAGTCTTACAGGTAACACTGAAGCTTTCTTT. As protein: CASSLTGNTEAFF.